The clone carrying this T cell receptor (beta chain) was picked up a small number of times. The sample belongs to a study of T cells in Graves' hyperthyroidism and ophthalmopathy. This CDR3 is built from 13 residues. The germline CDR1 and CDR2 sequences are SQVTM and ANQGSEA. V was pared by 7 bases and J by 3 bases, with 6 bases of the junction left unmatched. Amplification yielded TCR beta CDR3 regions, with RNA transcripts as the source. The HTBI primer set drove a first-round RT-PCR of the TCR CDR3. TCRdb called the multiplex PCR reads again in MiXCR, with one record for every CDR3 protein. Among about 520,000 distinct CDR3 sequences, 20% to 25% were seen once, and the ten largest hold around 27%.

Source material: blood. The gene calls are TRBV29-1 and TRBJ2-7; 10 nucleotides align to TRBD1. This TCR was recovered from a man aged 18 to 29 with Graves' hyperthyroidism. Here the CDR3 DNA reads TGCAGCGCAGACAGGGGGCGAGGCTACGAGCAGTACTTC. As protein: CSADRGRGYEQYF.